This passage covers 20 T cell receptor beta chains from one sample sequenced in a study of T cell repertoires in cytomegalovirus infection. TCRdb reanalysed the reads using MiXCR and keeps one entry per CDR3 protein. The sample carries 75,000 to 100,000 distinct CDR3 sequences, roughly half recorded once. These TCRs' antigens remain unknown. Sequenced here: CD8+ T cells from cultured PBMCs, sampled from culture after CMV antigen stimulation. Receptors were obtained from a human donor in good health (CMV status not recorded). Some clones in this sample may be carry-over from other donors' samples.

The rearrangement joins TRBV7-3 to TRBJ1-1; 10 nucleotides match TRBD1. CDR3 length equals 19 residues. Germline CDR1 reads SGHTA; CDR2 reads FQGTGA. The ends lost 5 bases at V and 0 bases at J; junction bases unmatched: 15. CDR3 amino acids: CASSQIGTGDSGLNTEAFF. The CDR3 coding sequence is TGTGCCAGCAGCCAAATAGGGACAGGGGACTCAGGCTTGAACACTGAAGCTTTCTTT.

In its sample, this clonotype was seen a few times. This chain joins TRBV13 and TRBJ2-6; D uncertain. The V end lost 3 bases, the J end lost 1 base, and 7 bases lay between the germline ends. Per germline, CDR1 PRHDT and CDR2 FYEKMQ (reference sequence). CDR3 length: 15 amino acids. Here the CDR3 reads CASSFWGSGANVLTF. DNA of the CDR3: TGTGCCAGCAGCTTTTGGGGTTCTGGGGCCAACGTCCTGACTTTC.

The rearrangement joins TRBV7-2 to TRBJ2-1; D unresolved. The CDR3 is 10 amino acids. V was shortened by 2 bases and J by 15 bases, with 8 bases between the two germline ends. Germline CDR1 reads SGHTA; CDR2 reads FQGNSA. The CDR3 DNA is TGTGCCAGCAGCTTATCCTCTCTGTTCTTC. It is translated as CASSLSSLFF. Drawing the rest from reference TRBV7-2 and TRBJ2-1, the complete variable domain is GAGVSQSPSNKVTEKGKDVELRCDPISGHTALYWYRQSLGQGLEFLIYFQGNSAPDKSGLPSDRFSAERTGGSVSTLTIQRTQQEDSAVYLCASSLSSLFFGPGTRLTVL.

This clonotype was detected a few times. V gene TRBV7-2 combines with J gene TRBJ2-1; 12 bases fit TRBD2. Germline assignment: CDR1 SGHTA and CDR2 FQGNSA. This CDR3 spans 16 amino acids. V trimming: 4 bases; J trimming: 8 bases; junction bases outside the gene matches: 9. The CDR3 DNA sequence: TGTGCCAGCAGCTCCCTAGCGGGAGGGCCTCTATATGAGCAGTTCTTC. The encoded protein is CASSSLAGGPLYEQFF.

This clonotype was seen a few times. This sequence joins TRBV4-1 and TRBJ1-5; 7 bases map to TRBD1. In germline, CDR1 is MGHRA, CDR2 YSYEKL. J gave up 8 bases and V 0 bases, and 4 bases lay outside the gene matches. The CDR3 is made up of 14 amino acids. The CDR3 reads CASSQDRGIKPQHF. The CDR3 nucleotides are TGCGCCAGCAGCCAAGACAGGGGGATCAAGCCCCAGCATTTT.

CDR3: CASSYGPANGYTF. The CDR3 DNA reads as TGTGCCAGCAGTTACGGTCCCGCGAATGGCTACACCTTC. The chain combines TRBV6-6 with TRBJ1-2; D gene ambiguous. Germline assignment: CDR1 MNHNY and CDR2 SVGAGI (reference sequence). This CDR3 has 13 residues. V was cut by 2 bases and J by 6 bases, with 10 bases left in between.

J is TRBJ1-1 and V is TRBV7-2; TRBD1 might be the D (6 bases). Trimming removed 6 bases at V and 1 base at J, with 9 bases between. The CDR3 contains 13 residues. CDR1 is SGHTA and CDR2 is FQGNSA in the germline V gene. The DNA of the CDR3 is TGTGCCAGCAGAGGACAGCGGAACACTGAAGCTTTCTTT. It yields the protein CASRGQRNTEAFF.

This clonotype occurred once. The chain couples TRBV12-5 to TRBJ1-2, with no clear D. The CDR3 has 13 residues. V was cut by 1 base and J by 2 bases, with 5 bases left in between. The V gene's germline CDR1 is LGHNT and CDR2 FRNRAP. The DNA for the CDR3 is TGTGCTAGTGGTTTGGGCAGAAACTATGGCTACACCTTC. Protein product: CASGLGRNYGYTF. The full variable domain, with the rest looked up from reference TRBV12-5 and TRBJ1-2, is DARVTQTPRHKVTEMGQEVTMRCQPILGHNTVFWYRQTMMQGLELLAYFRNRAPLDDSGMPKDRFSAEMPDATLATLKIQPSEPRDSAVYFCASGLGRNYGYTFGSGTRLTVV.

The chain carries TRBV7-6 and TRBJ1-2, with D unresolved. V was trimmed by 5 bases and J by 4 bases, leaving 17 bases between them. CDR1 and CDR2 (germline): SGHVS, FNYEAQ. The CDR3 extends over 15 amino acids. DNA for the CDR3: TGTGCCAGCAGCGTCGCCCGGGATGGATTCTATGGCTACACCTTC. This sequence encodes CASSVARDGFYGYTF.

The chain carries TRBV28 and TRBJ2-1; possibly TRBD2 for D (5 bases). Germline V lookup: CDR1 MDHEN, CDR2 SYDVKM. CDR3 length: 16 residues. V was pared by 6 bases and J by 3 bases, with 18 bases between. The CDR3: CASRFALAVDYNEQFF. DNA of the CDR3: TGTGCCAGCAGGTTTGCTCTAGCAGTAGACTACAATGAGCAGTTCTTC.

This clonotype was found a few times. The V gene is TRBV7-8, the J gene TRBJ2-7; TRBD2 matches at 11 bases. CDR3 length: 16 amino acids. With V trimmed by 5 bases and J by 2 bases, 8 bases remained unmatched. CDR1 is SGHVS, CDR2 FQNEAQ, per germline. The CDR3 sequence: CASSGTSGTRAYEQYF. The DNA for the CDR3 is TGTGCCAGCAGCGGGACTAGCGGAACTAGGGCCTACGAGCAGTACTTC.

This chain's CDR3 is CASTLINTEAFF. Written as DNA, the CDR3 is TGTGCCAGCACCTTAATTAACACTGAAGCTTTCTTT. The J gene is TRBJ1-1, the V gene TRBV6-6; D is unclear. Per the germline V gene, CDR1 is MNHNY and CDR2 is SVGAGI (reference sequence). The V gene lost 7 bases and the J gene lost 2 bases, with 8 bases spanning the gap. The CDR3 sequence is 12 residues long.

The rearrangement joins TRBV7-4 to TRBJ1-1; tentatively, D is TRBD1 (5 bases). Trimming left V 4 bases short and J 0 bases short, with 15 bases between. CDR1 SGHVT and CDR2 SQSDAQ come from the germline V gene. The CDR3 extends over 16 amino acids. The CDR3 DNA follows: TGTGCCAGCAGCTCCCGGGAGAGGGGCTTGAACACTGAAGCTTTCTTT. Translated, it gives CASSSRERGLNTEAFF. The full variable domain, rest sourced from reference TRBV7-4 and TRBJ1-1, is GAGVSQSPRYKVAKRGRDVALRCDSISGHVTLYWYRQTLGQGSEVLTYSQSDAQRDKSGRPSGRFSAERPERSVSTLKIQRTEQGDSAVYLCASSSRERGLNTEAFFGQGTRLTVV.

The rearrangement uses TRBV28 and TRBJ2-5; D is undetermined. Per the germline V gene, CDR1 is MDHEN and CDR2 is SYDVKM. V gave up 6 bases and J gave up 5 bases, with 19 bases separating them. The CDR3 extends over 15 amino acids. CDR3 sequence (DNA): TGTGCCAGCAGCCCGACATCGGAGACGCCGGAGACCCAGTACTTC. Translation gives CASSPTSETPETQYF.

The CDR3 here is CASSPGNTGELFF. In nucleotides, the CDR3 is TGTGCCAGCAGCCCAGGGAACACCGGGGAGCTGTTTTTT. V and J are TRBV7-9 and TRBJ2-2; unclear D gene. V dropped 5 bases and J dropped 1 base, with 5 bases sitting between them. The CDR3 is 13 residues long. Germline V gives CDR1 SEHNR, CDR2 FQNEAQ (reference sequence). The full variable domain, its missing parts supplied by reference TRBV7-9 and TRBJ2-2, is DTGVSQNPRHKITKRGQNVTFRCDPISEHNRLYWYRQTLGQGPEFLTYFQNEAQLEKSRLLSDRFSAERPKGSFSTLEIQRTEQGDSAMYLCASSPGNTGELFFGEGSRLTVL.

The genes are TRBV7-8 and TRBJ2-5; perhaps TRBD1 as D (5 bases). The length of the CDR3 is 14 residues. The germline gives CDR1 SGHVS, CDR2 FQNEAQ. The germline V and J ends were trimmed by 3 bases and 5 bases, with 13 bases remaining between them. The CDR3 sequence: CASSFGSQGETQYF. DNA for the CDR3: TGTGCCAGCAGCTTCGGGTCCCAGGGCGAGACCCAGTACTTC.

J is TRBJ1-1 and V is TRBV12-3 or TRBV12-4; D not certain. CDR3 length: 12 residues. V lost 7 bases, J lost 1 base, and 7 bases lay in between. The CDR3 sequence is CASIAGNTEAFF. CDR3 DNA: TGTGCCAGCATCGCTGGGAACACTGAAGCTTTCTTT.

The CDR3 coding sequence is TGTGCCAGCAGCCAAGGATACTACAATGAGCAGTTCTTC. Its protein product is CASSQGYYNEQFF. The rearrangement joins TRBV14 to TRBJ2-1, with unresolved D. In germline, CDR1 is SGHDN, CDR2 FVKESK. V was clipped by 1 base and J by 3 bases, with 4 bases between them. There are 13 residues in the CDR3.

This clonotype was seen repeatedly, ten times or more. The V and J genes are TRBV7-8 and TRBJ2-1; 11 positions agree with TRBD2. The germline gives CDR1 SGHVS, CDR2 FQNEAQ. The CDR3 totals 16 residues. The ends lost 5 bases at V and 4 bases at J; junction bases unmatched: 7. The CDR3 spells CASSDLAGGRYNEQFF. CDR3 nucleotide sequence: TGTGCCAGCAGCGACCTAGCGGGAGGTAGATACAATGAGCAGTTCTTC.

The J gene is TRBJ2-5, the V gene TRBV4-1; the D is unclear. Trimming removed 0 bases at V and 2 bases at J, with 10 bases between. The CDR3 extends over 15 amino acids. Germline V gene data show CDR1 as MGHRA and CDR2 as YSYEKL. CDR3 residues: CASSQDASEQETQYF. CDR3 DNA sequence: TGCGCCAGCAGCCAAGATGCAAGTGAACAAGAGACCCAGTACTTC.